This TCR beta chain was recovered during a study of vaccination effects on CD4 cells after COVID-19. With respect to this clone: The antigen is undetermined.

Before sequencing took place, the ViraFEST assay used viral peptide pools to expand antigen-specific CD4+ T cells. Once cultured for approximately 10 days, the cells underwent separation to obtain CD4+ T cells. The individual was infected with SARS-CoV-2 between March and December 2020, as confirmed by PCR. Negative control culture was done with an HIV-1 Nef peptide pool. Germline V gives CDR1 MNHNY, CDR2 SVGAGI (reference sequence). There are 18 residues in the CDR3. The V gene lost 5 bases and the J gene lost 0 bases, with 17 bases spanning the gap. TCRdb's copy holds only in-frame clones and misses some; the assay was immunoSEQ multiplex PCR. This sample yields tens of thousands of clones, of which about 77% are seen a single time; 5.5% belongs to the top ten.

This sequence originates from a human donor who had a prior SARS-CoV-2 infection. This rearrangement joins TRBV6-6 to TRBJ2-6; D uncertain. The source was CD4+ T cells from PBMCs cultured with HIV peptides, collected before COVID-19 vaccination. Subset here: HIV-1 Nef peptide pool negative control/reference culture. For the CDR3, the DNA is TGTGCCAGCAGTCGAGAGCTAGTCCTTCACTCTGGGGCCAACGTCCTGACTTTC. Translation: CASSRELVLHSGANVLTF.